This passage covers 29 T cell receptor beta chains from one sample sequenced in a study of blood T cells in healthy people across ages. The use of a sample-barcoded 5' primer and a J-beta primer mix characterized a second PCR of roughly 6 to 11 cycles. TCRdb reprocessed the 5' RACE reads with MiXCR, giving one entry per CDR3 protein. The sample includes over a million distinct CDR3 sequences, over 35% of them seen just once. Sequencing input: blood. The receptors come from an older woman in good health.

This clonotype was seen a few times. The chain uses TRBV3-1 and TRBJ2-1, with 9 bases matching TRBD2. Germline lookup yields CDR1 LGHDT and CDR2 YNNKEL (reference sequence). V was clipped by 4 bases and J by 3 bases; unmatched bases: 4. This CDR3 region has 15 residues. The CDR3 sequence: CASSRQREVYNEQFF. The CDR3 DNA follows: TGTGCCAGCAGCCGACAGCGGGAGGTCTACAATGAGCAGTTCTTC.

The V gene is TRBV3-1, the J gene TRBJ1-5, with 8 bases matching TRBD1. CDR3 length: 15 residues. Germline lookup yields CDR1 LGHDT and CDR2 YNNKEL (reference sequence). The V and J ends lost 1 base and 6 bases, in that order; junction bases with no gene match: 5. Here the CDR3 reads CASSQGQGATQPQHF. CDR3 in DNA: TGTGCCAGCAGCCAAGGGCAGGGGGCGACTCAGCCCCAGCATTTT.

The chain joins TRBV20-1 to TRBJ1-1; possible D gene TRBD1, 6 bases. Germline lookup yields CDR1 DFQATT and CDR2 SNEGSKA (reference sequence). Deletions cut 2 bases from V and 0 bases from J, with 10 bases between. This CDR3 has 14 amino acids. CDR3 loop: CSARWAGVNTEAFF. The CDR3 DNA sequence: TGCAGTGCTAGATGGGCAGGGGTGAACACTGAAGCTTTCTTT.

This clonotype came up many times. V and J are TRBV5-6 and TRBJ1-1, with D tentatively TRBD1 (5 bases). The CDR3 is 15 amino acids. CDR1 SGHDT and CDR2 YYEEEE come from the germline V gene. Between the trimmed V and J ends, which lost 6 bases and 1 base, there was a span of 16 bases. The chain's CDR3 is CASTRTGRRNTEAFF. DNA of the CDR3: TGTGCCAGCACCAGAACAGGTCGGAGGAACACTGAAGCTTTCTTT. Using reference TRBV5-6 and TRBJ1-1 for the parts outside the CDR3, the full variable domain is DAGVTQSPTHLIKTRGQQVTLRCSPKSGHDTVSWYQQALGQGPQFIFQYYEEEERQRGNFPDRFSGHQFPNYSSELNVNALLLGDSALYLCASTRTGRRNTEAFFGQGTRLTVV.

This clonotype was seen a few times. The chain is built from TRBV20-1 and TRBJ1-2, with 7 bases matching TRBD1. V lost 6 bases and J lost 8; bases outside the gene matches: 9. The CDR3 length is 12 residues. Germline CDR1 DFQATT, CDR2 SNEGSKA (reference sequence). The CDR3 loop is CSATQGLGGYTF. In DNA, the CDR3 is TGCAGTGCAACACAGGGGCTTGGCGGCTACACCTTC.

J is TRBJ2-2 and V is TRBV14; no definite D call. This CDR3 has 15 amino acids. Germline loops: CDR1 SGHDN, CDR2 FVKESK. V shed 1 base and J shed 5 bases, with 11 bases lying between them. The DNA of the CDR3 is TGTGCCAGCAGCCAAGGGCAGGAAATTACCGGGGAGCTGTTTTTT. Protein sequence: CASSQGQEITGELFF.

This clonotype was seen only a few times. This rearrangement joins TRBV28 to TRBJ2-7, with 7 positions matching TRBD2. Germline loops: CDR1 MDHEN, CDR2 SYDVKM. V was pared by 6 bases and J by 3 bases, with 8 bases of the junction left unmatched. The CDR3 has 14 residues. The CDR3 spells CASRIQGGRYEQYF. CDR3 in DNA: TGTGCCAGCAGAATTCAGGGAGGGCGCTACGAGCAGTACTTC. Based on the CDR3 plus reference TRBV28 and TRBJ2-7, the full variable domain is DVKVTQSSRYLVKRTGEKVFLECVQDMDHENMFWYRQDPGLGLRLIYFSYDVKMKEKGDIPEGYSVSREKKERFSLILESASTNQTSMYLCASRIQGGRYEQYFGPGTRLTVT.

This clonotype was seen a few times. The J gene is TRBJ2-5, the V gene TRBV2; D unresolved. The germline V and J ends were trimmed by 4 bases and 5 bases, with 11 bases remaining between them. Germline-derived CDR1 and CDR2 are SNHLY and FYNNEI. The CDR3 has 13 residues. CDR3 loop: CASSVTSWETQYF. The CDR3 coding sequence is TGTGCCAGCAGTGTAACATCGTGGGAGACCCAGTACTTC.

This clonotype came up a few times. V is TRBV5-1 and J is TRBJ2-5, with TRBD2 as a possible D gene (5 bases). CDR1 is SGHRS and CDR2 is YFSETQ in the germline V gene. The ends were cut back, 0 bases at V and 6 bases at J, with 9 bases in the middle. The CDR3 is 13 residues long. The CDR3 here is CASSLVSDQTQYF. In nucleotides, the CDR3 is TGCGCCAGCAGCTTGGTTAGCGACCAGACCCAGTACTTC.

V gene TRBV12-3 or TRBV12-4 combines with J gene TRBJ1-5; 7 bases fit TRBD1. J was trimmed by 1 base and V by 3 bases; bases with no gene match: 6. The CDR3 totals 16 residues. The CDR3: CASSLAGGESNQPQHF. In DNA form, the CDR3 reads TGTGCCAGCAGTTTGGCAGGGGGTGAGAGCAATCAGCCCCAGCATTTT.

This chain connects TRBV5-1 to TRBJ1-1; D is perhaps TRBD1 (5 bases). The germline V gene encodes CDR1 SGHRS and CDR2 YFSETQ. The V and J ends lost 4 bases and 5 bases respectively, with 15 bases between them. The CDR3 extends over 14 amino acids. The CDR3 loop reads CASSRGTLGTEAFF. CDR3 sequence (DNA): TGCGCCAGCAGCCGGGGGACCCTCGGAACTGAAGCTTTCTTT.

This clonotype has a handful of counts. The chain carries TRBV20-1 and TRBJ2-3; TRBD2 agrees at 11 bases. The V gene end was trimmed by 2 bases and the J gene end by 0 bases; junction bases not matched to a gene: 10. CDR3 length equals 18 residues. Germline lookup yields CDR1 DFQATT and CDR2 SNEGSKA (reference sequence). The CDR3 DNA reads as TGCAGTGCTAGATCGGGAACTAGCGGGGGAGCTAGCACAGATACGCAGTATTTT. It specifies CSARSGTSGGASTDTQYF.

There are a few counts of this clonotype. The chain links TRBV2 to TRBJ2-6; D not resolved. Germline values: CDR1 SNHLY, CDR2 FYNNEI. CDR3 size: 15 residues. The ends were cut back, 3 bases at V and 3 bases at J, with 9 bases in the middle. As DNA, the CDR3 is TGTGCCAGCAGTGAGAGGCGGAGTGGGGCCAACGTCCTGACTTTC. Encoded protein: CASSERRSGANVLTF.

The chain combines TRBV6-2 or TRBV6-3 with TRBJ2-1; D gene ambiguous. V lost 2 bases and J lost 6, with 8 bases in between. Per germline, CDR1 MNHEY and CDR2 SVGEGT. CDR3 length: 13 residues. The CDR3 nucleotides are TGTGCCAGCAGTTACCTTAATCGCAATGAGCAGTTCTTC. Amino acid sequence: CASSYLNRNEQFF.

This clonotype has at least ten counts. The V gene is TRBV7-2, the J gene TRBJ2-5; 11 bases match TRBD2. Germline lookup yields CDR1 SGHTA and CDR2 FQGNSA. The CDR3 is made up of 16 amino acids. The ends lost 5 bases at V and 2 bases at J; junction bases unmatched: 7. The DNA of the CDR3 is TGTGCCAGCAGCGCCTGGACTAGCGGGCGACAAGAGACCCAGTACTTC. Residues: CASSAWTSGRQETQYF.

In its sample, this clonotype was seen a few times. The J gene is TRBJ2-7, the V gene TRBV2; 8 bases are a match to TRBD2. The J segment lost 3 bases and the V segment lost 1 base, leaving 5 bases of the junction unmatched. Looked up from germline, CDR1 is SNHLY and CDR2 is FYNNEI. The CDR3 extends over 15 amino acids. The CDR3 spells CASSEGLAGIYEQYF. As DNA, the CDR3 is TGTGCCAGCAGTGAAGGTCTAGCGGGCATCTACGAGCAGTACTTC.

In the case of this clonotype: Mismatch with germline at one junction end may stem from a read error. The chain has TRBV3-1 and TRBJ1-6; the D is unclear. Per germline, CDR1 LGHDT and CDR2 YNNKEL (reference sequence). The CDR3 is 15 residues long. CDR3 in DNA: TGTGCTAGCAGTCCATCCCCGGGGAATAATTCGCCCCTCCACTTT. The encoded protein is CASSPSPGNNSPLHF.

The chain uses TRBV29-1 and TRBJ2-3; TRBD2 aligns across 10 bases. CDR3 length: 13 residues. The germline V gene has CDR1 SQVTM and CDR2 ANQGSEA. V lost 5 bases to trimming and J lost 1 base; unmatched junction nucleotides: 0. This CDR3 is CSVTSGGTDTQYF. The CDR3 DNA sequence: TGCAGCGTTACTAGCGGGGGCACAGATACGCAGTATTTT.

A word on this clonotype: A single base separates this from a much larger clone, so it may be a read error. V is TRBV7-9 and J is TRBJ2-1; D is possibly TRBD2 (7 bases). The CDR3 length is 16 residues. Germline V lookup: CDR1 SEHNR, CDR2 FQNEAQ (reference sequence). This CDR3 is CAGSRQGGGGYNEQFF. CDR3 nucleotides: TGTGCCGGCAGCCGTCAGGGAGGGGGGGGCTACAATGAGCAGTTCTTC.

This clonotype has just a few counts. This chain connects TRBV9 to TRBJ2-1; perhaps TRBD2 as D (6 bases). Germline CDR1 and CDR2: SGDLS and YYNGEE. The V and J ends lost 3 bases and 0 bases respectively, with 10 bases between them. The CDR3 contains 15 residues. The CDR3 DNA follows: TGTGCCAGCAGCGCGGACGGGAGCTCCTACAATGAGCAGTTCTTC. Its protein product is CASSADGSSYNEQFF.

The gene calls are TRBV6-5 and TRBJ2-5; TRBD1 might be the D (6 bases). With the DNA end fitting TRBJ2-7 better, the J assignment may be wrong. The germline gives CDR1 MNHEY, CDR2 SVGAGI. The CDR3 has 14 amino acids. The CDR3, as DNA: TGTGCCAGCAGCCTCGGGACAAGACATTCCGAGCAGTACTTC. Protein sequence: CASSLGTRHSEQYF.

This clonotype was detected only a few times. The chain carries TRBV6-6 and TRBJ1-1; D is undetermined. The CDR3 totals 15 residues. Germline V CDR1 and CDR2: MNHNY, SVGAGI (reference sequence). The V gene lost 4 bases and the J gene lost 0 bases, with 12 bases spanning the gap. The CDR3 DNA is TGTGCCAGCAGTTCCGCCGGGAGTTTGAACACTGAAGCTTTCTTT. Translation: CASSSAGSLNTEAFF.

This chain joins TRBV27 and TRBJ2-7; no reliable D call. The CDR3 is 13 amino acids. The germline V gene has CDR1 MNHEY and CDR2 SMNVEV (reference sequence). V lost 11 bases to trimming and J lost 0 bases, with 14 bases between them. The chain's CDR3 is CASALTPSYEQYF. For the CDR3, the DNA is TGTGCCTCGGCCCTGACCCCCTCCTACGAGCAGTACTTC.

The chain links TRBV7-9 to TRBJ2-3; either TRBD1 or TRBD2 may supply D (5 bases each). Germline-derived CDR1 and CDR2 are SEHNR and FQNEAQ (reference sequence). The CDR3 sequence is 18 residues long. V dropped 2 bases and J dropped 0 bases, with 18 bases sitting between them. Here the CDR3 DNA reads TGTGCCAGCAGCTTAACAGATGGGACGGACGTGAGCACAGATACGCAGTATTTT. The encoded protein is CASSLTDGTDVSTDTQYF.

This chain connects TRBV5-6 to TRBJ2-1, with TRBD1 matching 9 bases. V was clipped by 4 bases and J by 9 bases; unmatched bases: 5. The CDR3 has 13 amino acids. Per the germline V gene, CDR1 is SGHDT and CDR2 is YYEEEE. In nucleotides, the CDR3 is TGTGCCAGCAGCGCAGGGACAGGGTTTGAGCAGTTCTTC. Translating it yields CASSAGTGFEQFF.

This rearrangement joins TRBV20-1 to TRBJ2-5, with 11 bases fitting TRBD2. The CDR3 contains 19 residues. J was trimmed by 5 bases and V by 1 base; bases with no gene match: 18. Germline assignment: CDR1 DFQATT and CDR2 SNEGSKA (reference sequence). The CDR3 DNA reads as TGCAGTGCTAGAGGGCGACTAGCGGGGTCCACCCAGTCTCGGGAGACCCAGTACTTC. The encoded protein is CSARGRLAGSTQSRETQYF.

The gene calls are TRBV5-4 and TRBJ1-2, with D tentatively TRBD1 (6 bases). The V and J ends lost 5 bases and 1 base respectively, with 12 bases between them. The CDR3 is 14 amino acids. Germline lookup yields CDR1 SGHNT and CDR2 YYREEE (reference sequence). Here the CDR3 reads CASRPGQNNYGYTF. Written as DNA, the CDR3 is TGTGCCAGCAGACCCGGACAGAATAACTATGGCTACACCTTC.

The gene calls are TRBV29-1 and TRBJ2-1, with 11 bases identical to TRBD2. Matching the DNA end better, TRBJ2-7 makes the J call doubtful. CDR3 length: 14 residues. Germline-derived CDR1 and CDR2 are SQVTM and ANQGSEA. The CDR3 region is CSGEGLADYNEQYF. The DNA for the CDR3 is TGCAGCGGGGAGGGACTAGCGGACTACAATGAGCAGTACTTC.

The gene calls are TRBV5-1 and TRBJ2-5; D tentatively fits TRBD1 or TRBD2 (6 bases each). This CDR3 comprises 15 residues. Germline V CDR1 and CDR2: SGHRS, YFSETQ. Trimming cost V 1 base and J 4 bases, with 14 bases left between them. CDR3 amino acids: CASSLSLGGSETQYF. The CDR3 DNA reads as TGCGCCAGCAGCTTGTCGTTGGGGGGCTCAGAGACCCAGTACTTC.